This T cell receptor (beta chain) comes out of a study of blood T cell repertoires in COVID-19. On the study more broadly: The analysed material was cDNA or gDNA that came from T cells, B-cell-depleted T cells, or PBMCs.

The table came from immunoSEQ multiplex PCR; TCRdb's copy has only in-frame clones and leaves some out. In the table there are approximately 220,000 clones, more than 70% of which are singletons. The sample consisted of peripheral blood. The TCR originated in a woman between 45 and 60 years old with acute or convalescent COVID-19.

The CDR3 protein is CASSQSIRAADTQYF. The CDR3 bases are TGTGCCAGCAGCCAATCGATCAGGGCAGCAGATACGCAGTATTTT. This chain connects TRBV5-5 to TRBJ2-3, with a possible D match to TRBD1 (5 bases). V lost 4 bases to trimming and J lost 4 bases, with 16 bases between them. This CDR3 has 15 residues. Germline V gene lookup returns CDR1 SGHKS and CDR2 YYEKEE (reference sequence).